The clone carrying this TCR beta chain was detected only once. Its antigen is undetermined. The entry originates in a study of cytomegalovirus exposure and HLA in healthy donors. Findings and caveats of the study: Reportedly, a later analysis found an Asian-associated ancestry cluster had fewer N-insertions than the roughly 700-donor mean.

PCR involved 60 Vbeta and 13 Jbeta primers. Sequencing used immunoSEQ multiplex PCR; TCRdb keeps in-frame clones, though not all of them. This table holds about 92,000 clones, about 85% found once. Looked up from germline, CDR1 is SGHTA and CDR2 is FQGNSA. The CDR3 consists of 17 residues. J lost 3 bases, V lost 1 base, and 8 bases had no gene match. The TCR comes from a girl under 10 years old in good health and CMV-seropositive. The chain joins TRBV7-2 to TRBJ1-4; 7 bases fit TRBD1. Sequenced input: PBMCs. For the CDR3, the DNA is TGTGCCAGCAGCTTAGGGGGCAGGGGGTTGTCTAATGAAAAACTGTTTTTT. Its protein product is CASSLGGRGLSNEKLFF.